This T cell receptor beta chain was captured in a study of blood T cell repertoires in COVID-19. Clones were sequenced by immunoSEQ multiplex PCR, and TCRdb holds only the in-frame ones, with some missing. Of about 140,000 clones in the sample, about three quarters were seen once. The CDR3 has 12 residues. Germline-derived CDR1 and CDR2 are MNHEY and SVGAGI. Deletions cut 4 bases from V and 10 bases from J, with 11 bases between. Sequences were obtained from peripheral blood. The chain employs TRBV6-5 and TRBJ2-1, with D perhaps matching TRBD1 (6 bases). The origin of this receptor is a man aged 45 to 65 with acute or convalescent COVID-19. The CDR3 coding sequence is TGTGCCAGCAGTTTCACAACAGGGGAGCAGTTCTTC. Its protein is CASSFTTGEQFF.